This T cell receptor beta chain derives from a study of T cells after yellow fever vaccination. At the level of the study: It was SMART-Seq v4 Ultra Low Input that prepared the fractions with low cell numbers.

TCRdb analysed the 5' RACE reads with MiXCR anew, one entry per CDR3 protein. Here the sample spans some 240,000 distinct CDR3 sequences, about 3.9% being singletons. This clonotype has a count of ten or more. What it recognizes is unknown. The V gene end was trimmed by 3 bases and the J gene end by 1 base; junction bases not matched to a gene: 4. The germline V gene encodes CDR1 LGHNA and CDR2 YSLEER. The CDR3 extends over 16 amino acids. Study conclusions and caveats: Across the CD4 and CD8 compartments, a small share of clonotypes was present in both.

V gene TRBV4-3 combines with J gene TRBJ2-4, with 9 positions matching TRBD2. This TCR derives from a man younger than 30 who received the YFV17D yellow fever vaccine. Sequencing used PBMCs, obtained 15 days after the yellow fever booster vaccination. The CDR3 DNA reads as TGCGCCAGCAGCCAGAGAGCGGGGGGTGCCAAAAACATTCAGTACTTC. Residues: CASSQRAGGAKNIQYF.